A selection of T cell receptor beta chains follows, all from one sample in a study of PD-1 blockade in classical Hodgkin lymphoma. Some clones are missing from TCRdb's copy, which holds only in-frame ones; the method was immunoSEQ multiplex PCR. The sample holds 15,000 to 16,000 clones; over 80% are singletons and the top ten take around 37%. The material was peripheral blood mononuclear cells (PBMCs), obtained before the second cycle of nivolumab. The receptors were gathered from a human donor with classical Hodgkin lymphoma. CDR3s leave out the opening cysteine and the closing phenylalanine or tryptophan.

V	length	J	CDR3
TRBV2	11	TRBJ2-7	ASSYGPGGEQY
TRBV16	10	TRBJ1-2	ASSQSGIGYT
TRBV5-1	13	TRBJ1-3	ASSLYRDRGNTIY
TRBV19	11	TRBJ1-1	ASSSRQVTEAF
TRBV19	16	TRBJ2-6	ASSPRGTNTKSGQRPD
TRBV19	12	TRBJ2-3	ASIGAEPTDTQY
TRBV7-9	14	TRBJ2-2	ASSWRGQGETGELF
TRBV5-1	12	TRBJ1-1	ASSRQGPNTEAF
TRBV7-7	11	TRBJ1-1	ASSPNLNTEAF
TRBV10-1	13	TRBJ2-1	ASSDPGQGPDEQF
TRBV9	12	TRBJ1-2	ASSPRQANYGYT
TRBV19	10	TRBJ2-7	ATGTPSYEQY
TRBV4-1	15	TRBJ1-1	ASSQPPGILMNTEAF
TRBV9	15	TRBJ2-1	ASSVAISLSGGNEQF
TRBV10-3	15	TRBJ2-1	AISESWREGFYNEQF
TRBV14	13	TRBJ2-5	ASSQALAGAETQY
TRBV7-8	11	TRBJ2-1	ASSSGTWGEQF